A selection of T cell receptor beta chains follows, all from one sample in a study of CD8+CD57+ T cells in acquired aplastic anemia. MiXCR, applied by TCRdb to the reads, yields one record per CDR3 protein. This repertoire shows under 200,000 distinct CDR3 sequences, more than 45% found once; its top ten account for 2.5% to 3.5%. Sequencing used sorted CD4+, CD8+, or CD8+CD57+ T cells (not recorded which) from PBMCs. The receptors originated from a human donor with aplastic anemia. Each CDR3 is given with its conserved first and last residue. The D gene is left open where the match is weak. The size entry is marked missing in some rows and otherwise reads once, few, many or a size class.

v_call	j_call	d_call	clone_size	cdr3_aa	cdr3_nt
TRBV14	TRBJ2-3	-	many	CASSQALNTQYF	TGTGCCAGCAGCCAGGCTCTGAATACGCAGTATTTT
TRBV7-6	TRBJ1-6	-	many	CASSPPNSPLHF	TGTGCCAGCAGCCCACCGAATTCACCCCTCCACTTT
TRBV19	TRBJ1-5	-	many	CASSMEGSQPQHF	TGTGCCAGTAGTATGGAGGGTAGTCAGCCCCAGCATTTT
TRBV6-1	TRBJ2-3	TRBD1	-	CASKGTEVADTQYF	TGTGCCAGCAAGGGGACAGAGGTTGCAGATACGCAGTATTTT
TRBV7-3	TRBJ1-2	TRBD1	-	CASSPGTAYGYTF	TGTGCCAGCAGCCCCGGGACAGCATATGGCTACACCTTC
TRBV4-2	TRBJ2-1	-	many	CASSQGRNSGNEQFF	TGTGCCAGCAGCCAAGGCCGTAACTCGGGCAATGAGCAGTTCTTC
TRBV15	TRBJ2-1	TRBD2	many	CATSRDPGLANEQFF	TGTGCCACCAGCAGAGACCCGGGACTAGCGAATGAGCAGTTCTTC
TRBV11-1	TRBJ2-4	TRBD1	-	CASSFQGQTDKNIQYF	TGTGCCAGCAGCTTTCAGGGACAGACGGACAAAAACATTCAGTACTTC
TRBV12-3/TRBV12-4	TRBJ2-1	TRBD2	-	CASLPLAGGLNEQFF	TGTGCCAGCTTGCCCCTAGCGGGAGGGTTGAATGAGCAGTTCTTC
TRBV7-2	TRBJ2-5	-	many	CASSSGTTLSPQYF	TGTGCCAGCAGCTCCGGGACCACCCTTAGTCCCCAGTACTTC
TRBV20-1	TRBJ1-5	-	-	CSAEHYSSNQPQHF	TGCAGTGCAGAACACTACAGTAGCAATCAGCCCCAGCATTTT
TRBV19	TRBJ1-6	-	many	CASRARESPLHF	TGTGCCAGTAGAGCACGCGAATCACCCCTCCACTTT
TRBV29-1	TRBJ2-5	-	many	CSVLPGGQETQYF	TGCAGCGTCCTCCCTGGAGGGCAAGAGACCCAGTACTTC
TRBV6-1	TRBJ2-1	-	once	CASMWQGSYNEQSF	TGTGCCAGCATGTGGCAGGGGTCCTACAATGAGCAGTCCTTC
TRBV27	TRBJ2-1	TRBD2	-	CASSLSGRARNEQFF	TGTGCCAGCAGTTTGAGTGGGAGGGCGAGAAATGAGCAGTTCTTC